A selection of T cell receptor beta chains follows, all from one sample in a study of response to subunit inactivated influenza vaccine. TCRdb re-called the RT-PCR reads with MiXCR, one entry per CDR3 protein. Of about 780,000 distinct CDR3 sequences listed, less than 20% are singletons. The sample in question was PBMCs from blood, obtained around 5 days after vaccination. These receptor sequences come from a man in his forties or fifties who received an inactivated influenza vaccine. The CDR3 runs from the conserved cysteine through the conserved F or W. D genes are given only for firm matches. Size is omitted from some rows. Given values are once, few, many or a class for expanded clones.

-,TRBV7-3,few,TRBJ1-6,TGTGCCAGCAGCTTAGGGGCAGGTGGATCACCCCTCCACTTT,CASSLGAGGSPLHF
TRBD2,TRBV6-2/TRBV6-3,-,TRBJ2-1,TGTGCCAGCAGCGGACTAGCGGGAGTTATCCAGTTCTTC,CASSGLAGVIQFF
-,TRBV6-2/TRBV6-3,-,TRBJ2-7,TGTGCCAGCACCAGCCCCTCGGGGAGCTCCTACGAGCAGTACTTC,CASTSPSGSSYEQYF
-,TRBV15,-,TRBJ2-1,TGTGCCACCAGCAGAGAGGCTACGCTGAACAATGAGCAGTTCTTC,CATSREATLNNEQFF
TRBD2,TRBV7-2,few,TRBJ2-7,TGTGCCAGCAGCTCCGGGACTAGCGGGAACATCTACGAGCAGTACTTC,CASSSGTSGNIYEQYF
-,TRBV7-2,many,TRBJ1-5,TGTGCCAGCAGCCCTCAAGGTAGCAATCAGCCCCAGCATTTT,CASSPQGSNQPQHF
-,TRBV6-4,few,TRBJ2-2,TGTGCCAGCAGTGACCCGGGTGGGTCCACCGGGGAGCTGTTTTTT,CASSDPGGSTGELFF
TRBD1,TRBV12-5,-,TRBJ2-1,TGTGCTAGTGGTTTGATCCCCTTTGACAGGGCGAGCTCCTACAATGAGCAGTTCTTC,CASGLIPFDRASSYNEQFF
-,TRBV20-1,-,TRBJ1-2,TGCAGTGCGAGACCCGGGGCTAACTATGGCTACACCTTC,CSARPGANYGYTF
-,TRBV18,-,TRBJ2-1,TGTGCCAGCTCACAGGGGACACAAAATGAGCAGTTCTTC,CASSQGTQNEQFF
-,TRBV21-1,few,TRBJ2-7,TGTGCCAGCAGCAACCTAGCGGGAGCGCCCTCCTACGAGCAGTACTTC,CASSNLAGAPSYEQYF
TRBD2,TRBV15,many,TRBJ2-5,TGTGCCACCAGTGGGAGGGGAGGATCGGAGACCCAGTACTTC,CATSGRGGSETQYF
-,TRBV5-1,-,TRBJ2-7,TGCGCCAGCACGGATCACCGACGGGGAAGCTCCTACGAGCAGTACTTC,CASTDHRRGSSYEQYF
-,TRBV4-3,-,TRBJ2-2,TGCGCCAGCAGCGGTTCAGCGGCGAACACCGGGGAGCTGTTTTTT,CASSGSAANTGELFF
TRBD1,TRBV12-3/TRBV12-4,many,TRBJ2-2,TGTGCCAGCAGTGGACGGACAGGGGGCAGCGGGGAGCTGTTTTTT,CASSGRTGGSGELFF
TRBD1,TRBV12-3/TRBV12-4,-,TRBJ1-4,TGTGCCCGCAGTTCCGGACAGGGGCTCCTTCAGGGGGTTGAAAAACTGTTTTTT,CARSSGQGLLQGVEKLFF
-,TRBV29-1,few,TRBJ1-1,TGCAGCGTTGAATTCGAGGCCACGGGGGACACTGAAGCTTTCTTT,CSVEFEATGDTEAFF
-,TRBV20-1,-,TRBJ2-3,TGCAGTGTTTCCGACCTAACCGGGACACTAAGCACAGATACGCAGTATTTT,CSVSDLTGTLSTDTQYF
-,TRBV7-9,once,TRBJ2-2,TGTGCCACCACTGGGGGTTCGGCCGGGGAGCTGTTTTTT,CATTGGSAGELFF
-,TRBV7-8,-,TRBJ1-4,TGTGCCAGCAGCTTAGTTAGGCAGACTGAAAAACTGTTTTTT,CASSLVRQTEKLFF
-,TRBV3-1,-,TRBJ1-3,TGTGCCAGCAGCCAAGGGACGAACCGAAACACCATATATTTT,CASSQGTNRNTIYF
-,TRBV5-5,many,TRBJ1-1,TGTGCCAGCAGCTTGGTAGGATGGGAATCTTTCTTT,CASSLVGWESFF
-,TRBV11-2,once,TRBJ2-2,TGTGCCAGCAGCTTGGGTCTAGCGCGGATTTCCGGCGGGGAGCTGTTTTTT,CASSLGLARISGGELFF
-,TRBV10-3,many,TRBJ2-7,TGTGCCATCAGCCCTGATCAGCCGGGGGAGCAGTACTTC,CAISPDQPGEQYF